Below, 6 T cell receptor beta chains from the same sample are listed, as sequenced in a study of cytomegalovirus exposure and HLA in healthy donors. Using immunoSEQ multiplex PCR, the repertoire was profiled, and TCRdb retains in-frame clones only, with some absent. The repertoire consists of hundreds of thousands of clones, with approximately 90% occurring once and the leading ten covering 0.83%. Sequencing used PBMCs. All receptors derive from a woman aged 18-29 years in good health and CMV-seronegative.

The genes are TRBV28 and TRBJ2-1; 10 bases map to TRBD2. V trimming: 7 bases; J trimming: 0 bases; junction bases outside the gene matches: 9. Germline CDR1 reads MDHEN; CDR2 reads SYDVKM. CDR3 length: 17 amino acids. The CDR3, as DNA: TGTGCCAGCACATCTAGCGGGAGCCCCAGCTCCTACAATGAGCAGTTCTTC. Protein sequence: CASTSSGSPSSYNEQFF.

This chain uses TRBV28 with TRBJ2-2; D is perhaps TRBD1 (6 bases). Per germline, CDR1 MDHEN and CDR2 SYDVKM. Trimming stripped 6 bases from V and 6 bases from J, with 14 bases between. The CDR3 contains 14 residues. The CDR3 DNA is TGTGCCAGCAGCCCACAGGGTCGCGCCGGGGAGCTGTTTTTT. Its translation is CASSPQGRAGELFF.

The CDR3 coding sequence is TGCGCCAGCAGAGGCTTGACAGGCTACAATGAGCAGTTCTTC. Translating gives CASRGLTGYNEQFF. The rearrangement links TRBV4-1 to TRBJ2-1; possibly TRBD1 for D (6 bases). The germline V and J ends were trimmed by 6 bases and 3 bases, with 12 bases remaining between them. The CDR3 extends over 14 amino acids. Germline CDR1 is MGHRA and CDR2 is YSYEKL.

The rearrangement links TRBV4-1 to TRBJ2-7, with 9 nucleotides matching TRBD2. Germline lookup yields CDR1 MGHRA and CDR2 YSYEKL. Trimming at V came to 1 base and at J to 3 bases, leaving 7 bases not matched to a gene. The CDR3 has 16 amino acids. Here the CDR3 reads CASSQGALAGVYEQYF. Written as DNA, the CDR3 is TGCGCCAGCAGCCAAGGGGCACTAGCGGGTGTCTACGAGCAGTACTTC.

This chain links TRBV2 with TRBJ2-7, with TRBD2 matching 10 bases. The length of the CDR3 is 16 residues. Germline CDR1 reads SNHLY; CDR2 reads FYNNEI. V lost 1 base and J lost 0; bases outside the gene matches: 3. CDR3 in amino acids: CASSEVLAGSSYEQYF. CDR3 DNA sequence: TGTGCCAGCAGTGAAGTACTAGCGGGGAGCTCCTACGAGCAGTACTTC.

The rearrangement links TRBV29-1 to TRBJ1-2; tentatively, D is TRBD1 (6 bases). CDR1 is SQVTM, CDR2 ANQGSEA, per germline. V dropped 3 bases and J dropped 5 bases, with 16 bases sitting between them. The CDR3 is 14 amino acids. Here the CDR3 DNA reads TGCAGCGTTGACCAAACAGGGTCCGGATATGGCTACACCTTC. It translates to CSVDQTGSGYGYTF. The complete variable domain, with remaining parts taken from reference TRBV29-1 and TRBJ1-2, reads SAVISQKPSRDICQRGTSLTIQCQVDSQVTMMFWYRQQPGQSLTLIATANQGSEATYESGFVIDKFPISRPNLTFSTLTVSNMSPEDSSIYLCSVDQTGSGYGYTFGSGTRLTVV.